The subject of this entry is one T cell receptor (beta chain). In the original workflow: Amplification from reference gene primers served as the basis for estimated nucleated cell counts. Measured with immunoSEQ multiplex PCR; TCRdb has only the in-frame clones, and not every one. D and trimming were read from the DNA, whereas the V and J calls and clone size are those reported in that table. The repertoire includes over 300,000 clones, roughly nine tenths of them detected once, and about 6% sits in the top ten. Germline V gives CDR1 MNHNS, CDR2 SASEGT. V gave up 4 bases and J gave up 3 bases; unmatched junction bases: 4. This CDR3 is built from 14 residues. This specimen comes from a study of blood T cell repertoires in COVID-19. At the level of the study: Researchers got acute and convalescent COVID-19 samples from the United States, Italy and Spain. From T cells, B-cell-depleted T cells, or PBMCs came the material, which was cDNA or gDNA.

The clonotype originates from a man aged 18 to 29 who had recovered from COVID-19. V usage is TRBV6-1 and J usage is TRBJ2-7; 9 bases are shared with TRBD1. Sequenced: peripheral blood. The CDR3 spells CASSGDRVIYEQYF. In nucleotides, the CDR3 is TGTGCCAGCAGTGGGGACAGGGTGATCTACGAGCAGTACTTC.